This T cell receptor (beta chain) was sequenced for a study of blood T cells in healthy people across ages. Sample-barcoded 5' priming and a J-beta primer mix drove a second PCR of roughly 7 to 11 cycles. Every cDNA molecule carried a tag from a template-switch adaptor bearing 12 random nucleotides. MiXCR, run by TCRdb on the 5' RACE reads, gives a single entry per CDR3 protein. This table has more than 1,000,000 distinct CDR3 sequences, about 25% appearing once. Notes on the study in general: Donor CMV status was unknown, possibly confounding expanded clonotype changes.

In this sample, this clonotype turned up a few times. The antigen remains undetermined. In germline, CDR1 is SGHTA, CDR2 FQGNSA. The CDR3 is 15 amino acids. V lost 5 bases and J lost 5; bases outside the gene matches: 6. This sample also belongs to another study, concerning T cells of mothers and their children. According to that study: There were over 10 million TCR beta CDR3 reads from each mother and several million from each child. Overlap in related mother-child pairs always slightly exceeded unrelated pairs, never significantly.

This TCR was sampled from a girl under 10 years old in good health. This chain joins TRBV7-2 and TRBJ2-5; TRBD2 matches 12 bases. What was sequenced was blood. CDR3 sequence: CASSRTTSGRETQYF. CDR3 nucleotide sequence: TGTGCCAGCAGCCGGACTACTAGCGGGAGGGAGACCCAGTACTTC.